This T cell receptor beta chain stems from a study of blood T cell repertoires in COVID-19. Study details: Whether acute or convalescent, the COVID-19 samples came from the United States, Italy and Spain. From T cells, B-cell-depleted T cells, or PBMCs came the material, which was cDNA or gDNA.

Some clones are missing from TCRdb's copy, which holds only in-frame ones; the method was immunoSEQ multiplex PCR. The sample includes under 200,000 clones, 87% seen only once; the top ten take roughly 3.3%. The CDR3 is 12 amino acids. Trimming stripped 5 bases from V and 4 bases from J, with 9 bases between. Germline V gene sequence: CDR1 MNHEY, CDR2 SVGEGT. Comments on this clone: Other DNA sequences in this sample translate to the same CDR3.

The clonotype was recovered from a young man with active or convalescent COVID-19. The V and J genes are TRBV6-2 or TRBV6-3 and TRBJ2-7; D perhaps matches TRBD2 (5 bases). Sequencing used peripheral blood. Here the CDR3 reads CASSTGGYEQYF. CDR3 DNA sequence: TGTGCCAGCAGTACGGGCGGGTACGAGCAGTACTTC.